This TCR beta chain stems from a study of cytomegalovirus exposure and HLA in healthy donors. Study-level results: There were a few CMV-associated chains whose specificity for CMV antigens was confirmed in vitro.

For this clone: The target antigen is unknown. This sample includes further DNA sequences coding for the same CDR3.

With 60 Vbeta and 13 Jbeta primers, the PCR was carried out. Per the original data handling: It was a later analysis that counted 75 million to 90 million unique TCR beta chains, of which roughly 11 million were shared. Generated by immunoSEQ multiplex PCR, the TCRdb table keeps only in-frame clones and is missing some. V and J calls and clone size follow that table, whereas D and trimming were derived from the DNA. The table records about 96,000 clones, around four fifths of them present only once. The CDR3 spans 18 residues. The V gene's germline CDR1 is KGHSH and CDR2 LQKENI. The germline V and J ends were trimmed by 3 bases and 2 bases, with 17 bases remaining between them.

The sequencing input was PBMCs. The chain is built from TRBV18 and TRBJ2-6, with D unclear. The TCR was taken from a man aged 25 to 45 in good health and CMV-seronegative. The CDR3 protein is CASSPMVPVLPGANVLTF. In DNA form, the CDR3 reads TGTGCCAGCTCACCGATGGTCCCAGTTCTCCCTGGGGCCAACGTCCTGACTTTC.